Listed below are T cell receptor beta chains from one sample, sequenced in a study of beta chain features in type 1 diabetes. This table comes from immunoSEQ multiplex PCR, and its TCRdb copy is limited to in-frame clones, with some not included. Of about 250,000 clones listed, approximately 14% are singletons. The sample consisted of naive CD4+ T cells from blood. All receptors come from a woman in her forties in good health. Each CDR3 is given with its conserved first and last residue. A D gene is named only where the DNA matches it firmly. Rows may omit the clone size; those that give it use once, few, many or a size class.

D gene	V gene	J gene	clone size	CDR3 protein	CDR3 DNA
-	TRBV5-1	TRBJ1-1	-	CASSLGGVGLNTEAFF	TGCGCCAGCAGCTTAGGGGGGGTCGGGCTGAACACTGAAGCTTTCTTT
-	TRBV6-5	TRBJ2-3	few	CASSYSSDRTDTQYF	TGTGCCAGCAGTTACTCGAGCGATCGCACAGATACGCAGTATTTT
-	TRBV7-2	TRBJ2-1	few	CASSSTNQGEQFF	TGTGCCAGCAGTTCCACCAATCAGGGCGAGCAGTTCTTC
-	TRBV19	TRBJ2-7	-	CASSLGGEQYF	TGTGCCAGTAGTTTGGGGGGCGAGCAGTACTTC
-	TRBV4-2	TRBJ2-3	-	CASSQDRWARGLSHTQYF	TGTGCCAGCAGCCAAGATCGTTGGGCTCGGGGTCTGTCTCATACGCAGTATTTT
-	TRBV5-5	TRBJ2-3	few	CASSLEARGTDTQYF	TGTGCCAGCAGCTTGGAGGCCAGGGGAACAGATACGCAGTATTTT
TRBD2	TRBV4-2	TRBJ2-7	-	CASSQELAAPYEQYF	TGTGCCAGCAGCCAAGAGCTAGCGGCCCCCTACGAGCAGTACTTC
TRBD1	TRBV2	TRBJ2-5	-	CASTRTRDRVWETQYF	TGTGCCAGCACCAGGACCCGGGACAGAGTCTGGGAGACCCAGTACTTC
TRBD2	TRBV5-1	TRBJ2-1	-	CASSGWERGLDNEQFF	TGCGCCAGCAGCGGCTGGGAGCGGGGGTTGGACAATGAGCAGTTCTTC
TRBD2	TRBV5-1	TRBJ2-1	few	CASSLFPGGYEQFF	TGCGCCAGCAGCTTGTTCCCGGGGGGGTATGAGCAGTTCTTC
TRBD1	TRBV18	TRBJ1-2	-	CASSPRQGTNYGYTF	TGTGCCAGCTCACCAAGACAGGGAACCAACTATGGCTACACCTTC
TRBD1	TRBV13	TRBJ1-2	-	CASSLSDRDDYGYTF	TGTGCCAGCAGCTTGTCGGACAGGGACGATTATGGCTACACCTTC
-	TRBV4-3	TRBJ2-7	few	CASSQVIREEQYF	TGCGCCAGCAGCCAAGTAATAAGGGAGGAGCAGTACTTC
-	TRBV29-1	TRBJ1-2	few	CSVEGTRGIGYTF	TGCAGCGTTGAAGGGACAAGGGGTATTGGCTACACCTTC
-	TRBV18	TRBJ1-6	few	CASSPPLRNSPLHF	TGTGCCAGCTCACCACCGCTTAGAAATTCACCCCTCCACTTT
TRBD2	TRBV5-1	TRBJ2-3	-	CASGGLAGKTPVTQYF	TGCGCCAGCGGGGGGCTAGCGGGCAAAACACCGGTTACGCAGTATTTT
-	TRBV10-1	TRBJ2-1	few	CASSGREDEQFF	TGCGCCAGCAGTGGCAGGGAAGATGAGCAGTTCTTC
TRBD2	TRBV5-1	TRBJ2-7	few	CASSLVPSGGVQAYEQYF	TGCGCCAGCAGCTTGGTCCCTAGCGGGGGGGTACAAGCCTACGAGCAGTACTTC
TRBD2	TRBV23-1	TRBJ2-4	few	CASPVEQRGGPPAKNIQYF	TGCGCCAGCCCTGTAGAGCAGCGGGGGGGCCCCCCCGCCAAAAACATTCAGTACTTC
-	TRBV19	TRBJ1-5	-	CASSSYRDQPQHF	TGTGCCAGTAGTTCCTACAGAGATCAGCCCCAGCATTTT
TRBD2	TRBV4-2	TRBJ2-2	-	CASSFSGLNTGELFF	TGTGCCAGCAGCTTTAGCGGGCTGAACACCGGGGAGCTGTTTTTT
TRBD1	TRBV28	TRBJ1-2	-	CASSGQEYGYTF	TGTGCCAGCAGCGGACAGGAATATGGCTACACCTTC
-	TRBV7-2	TRBJ1-2	few	CASSLSFSGGRAYGYTF	TGTGCCAGCAGCTTATCGTTCTCGGGGGGGCGTGCGTATGGCTACACCTTC
TRBD1	TRBV23-1	TRBJ2-7	-	CASSHRPVDRVDYEQYF	TGCGCCAGCAGTCATCGGCCTGTTGACAGGGTTGATTACGAGCAGTACTTC
-	TRBV7-2	TRBJ1-2	few	CASSLDSRGYTF	TGTGCCAGCAGCTTAGACAGCCGGGGCTACACCTTC
TRBD1	TRBV27	TRBJ1-2	-	CASSFFGRGQGGYTF	TGTGCCAGCAGTTTCTTTGGCAGGGGGCAGGGGGGCTACACCTTC
TRBD1	TRBV19	TRBJ2-1	few	CASSYGQGMGNEQFF	TGTGCCAGCAGTTATGGACAGGGGATGGGCAATGAGCAGTTCTTC
-	TRBV6-1	TRBJ1-6	few	CASSFPTTFDSPLHF	TGTGCCAGCAGTTTCCCCACTACCTTTGATTCACCCCTCCACTTT
TRBD1	TRBV19	TRBJ1-1	-	CASSPGQGTEAFF	TGTGCCAGTAGTCCCGGACAGGGCACTGAAGCTTTCTTT
TRBD1	TRBV7-8	TRBJ2-7	-	CASSLLSTGAAYEQYF	TGTGCCAGCAGCTTATTGTCTACAGGGGCTGCCTACGAGCAGTACTTC
TRBD1	TRBV6-5	TRBJ1-2	once	CASSRTGLDYTF	TGTGCCAGCAGTAGGACAGGGCTGGACTACACCTTC
TRBD1	TRBV18	TRBJ2-1	-	CASSPFRDSNEQFF	TGTGCCAGCTCACCATTCCGGGACAGCAATGAGCAGTTCTTC
TRBD2	TRBV11-2	TRBJ2-5	once	CASSLTGSGGRETQYF	TGTGCCAGCAGCTTAACTGGGAGCGGGGGCCGGGAGACCCAGTACTTC
TRBD2	TRBV9	TRBJ2-7	-	CASSGGGFEQYF	TGTGCCAGCAGCGGCGGGGGTTTCGAGCAGTACTTC
-	TRBV11-2	TRBJ2-7	-	CASSSIYEQYF	TGTGCCAGCAGCTCAATCTACGAGCAGTACTTC
-	TRBV28	TRBJ2-7	-	CASSFGGSSYEQYF	TGTGCCAGCAGTTTTGGTGGGAGCTCCTACGAGCAGTACTTC
-	TRBV5-1	TRBJ1-2	few	CASSVDKPNYGYTF	TGCGCCAGCAGCGTCGACAAACCTAACTATGGCTACACCTTC
-	TRBV9	TRBJ1-3	few	CASSVVGGGNTIYF	TGTGCCAGCAGCGTAGTCGGAGGAGGAAACACCATATATTTT
-	TRBV27	TRBJ1-2	-	CASSPRSGNYGYTF	TGTGCCAGCAGTCCCCGGTCGGGAAACTATGGCTACACCTTC
-	TRBV5-4	TRBJ2-7	few	CASSLDRGGDEQYF	TGTGCCAGCAGCTTGGACAGGGGAGGAGACGAGCAGTACTTC
-	TRBV18	TRBJ1-5	-	CASSPLGPEGINQPQHF	TGTGCCAGCTCACCCCTTGGGCCCGAAGGCATCAATCAGCCCCAGCATTTT
-	TRBV7-2	TRBJ1-5	-	CASSPHQDQPQHF	TGTGCCAGCAGCCCCCATCAGGATCAGCCCCAGCATTTT
-	TRBV23-1	TRBJ2-7	many	CASSPNAGVQTYEQYF	TGCGCCAGCAGTCCAAATGCAGGGGTCCAAACCTACGAGCAGTACTTC
TRBD1	TRBV14	TRBJ2-2	-	CASSPGQGFRELFF	TGTGCCAGCAGCCCCGGACAGGGGTTTAGGGAGCTGTTTTTT
TRBD2	TRBV18	TRBJ2-5	-	CASSRLAGDQETQYF	TGTGCCAGCTCACGACTAGCGGGGGACCAAGAGACCCAGTACTTC
-	TRBV7-2	TRBJ2-3	-	CASSPPPGVAVTDTQYF	TGTGCCAGCAGCCCGCCCCCTGGGGTAGCGGTCACAGATACGCAGTATTTT
-	TRBV9	TRBJ1-2	-	CASSVSPVIAQISYGYTF	TGTGCCAGCAGCGTAAGCCCTGTGATCGCCCAAATATCCTATGGCTACACCTTC
-	TRBV7-8	TRBJ2-7	few	CASSLANSVLYYEQYF	TGTGCCAGCAGCTTAGCAAATTCAGTCCTTTACTACGAGCAGTACTTC
TRBD2	TRBV9	TRBJ2-7	many	CASGTRLYEQYF	TGTGCCAGCGGGACTAGACTCTACGAGCAGTACTTC
-	TRBV21-1	TRBJ1-5	-	CASSNQGRGNQPQHF	TGTGCCAGCAGCAATCAGGGTCGGGGCAATCAGCCCCAGCATTTT
-	TRBV6-5	TRBJ1-4	few	CASRPGQGTNEKLFF	TGTGCCAGCAGACCCGGTCAGGGTACTAATGAAAAACTGTTTTTT
-	TRBV19	TRBJ1-5	-	CASSISLNQPQHF	TGTGCCAGTAGTATTTCTCTGAATCAGCCCCAGCATTTT
TRBD1	TRBV6-6	TRBJ1-1	few	CASSLGQGRTEAFF	TGTGCCAGCAGTTTGGGACAGGGTAGGACTGAAGCTTTCTTT